This T cell receptor beta chain came from a study of CD8+ T cells in alopecia areata. Points from the study as a whole: Lesional scalp, notably in alopecia totalis/universalis, had clonality above that of normal scalp.

Described treatment: oral pan-JAK inhibitor, 5-10 mg twice daily. Reverse transcription of extracted RNA yielded cDNA, which provided the sequencing template. Profiling relied on immunoSEQ multiplex PCR, and the TCRdb table lists in-frame clones only, not all of them. The sample has about 200,000 clones, under 80% seen once. With respect to this clone: Its antigen is not identified. One junction end does not reproduce the germline sequence, and a read error may be involved.

The TCR originated in a human donor with alopecia areata. This material consisted of CD4+ T cells sorted from blood, taken at approximately week 49, from a patient treated with tofacitinib.

This CDR3 reads CASSPVTGPHSSF. In nucleotides, the CDR3 is TGTGCCAGCAGCCCAGTGACAGGGCCACACAGCTCCTTC. This chain joins TRBV7-2 and TRBJ1-2, with 7 positions matching TRBD1. This CDR3 has 13 amino acids. Germline CDR1 and CDR2: SGHTA and FQGNSA.